These T cell receptor beta chains were read from a single sample in a study of blood T cells in healthy people across ages. Using its own MiXCR run on the 5' RACE reads, TCRdb lists one record per CDR3 protein. The table has 650,000 to 700,000 distinct CDR3 sequences, about 34% seen once. The sequenced sample consisted of blood. Receptors originate from a woman aged 80 or older in good health. Both conserved end residues are part of each CDR3. A D gene is named only where the DNA matches it firmly. Some rows have no size entry. The others give once, few or many, or a class for an expanded clone.

D gene,J gene,V gene,clone size,CDR3 DNA,CDR3 protein
TRBD1,TRBJ2-7,TRBV20-1,.,TGCAGTGCGCGACAGGGGGAAACCTACGAGCAGTACTTC,CSARQGETYEQYF
TRBD1,TRBJ2-6,TRBV29-1,.,TGCAGCGTCGTCCCGGGACAGGGGACTGGGGCCAACGTCCTGACTTTC,CSVVPGQGTGANVLTF
.,TRBJ1-1,TRBV5-5,once,TGTGCCAGCAGCTCAGAATCCAACAGAGCTTTCTTT,CASSSESNRAFF
.,TRBJ1-2,TRBV30,few,TGTGCCTGGAGTAATAGGGTAACTAACTATGGCTACACCTTC,CAWSNRVTNYGYTF
.,TRBJ2-4,TRBV18,.,TGTGCCAGCTCACCTTCTCAACAGGGTGAGCGGTACTTC,CASSPSQQGERYF
TRBD1,TRBJ2-3,TRBV19,.,TGTGCCAGTAGTACCGTGGGTAGGGACAGGTGGAGTACTAGTGGCACAGATACGCAGTATTTT,CASSTVGRDRWSTSGTDTQYF
TRBD2,TRBJ2-2,TRBV7-3,few,TGTGCCAGCAGCTCGGGACTAGCGGGGTTTACTGGGGAGCTGTTTTTT,CASSSGLAGFTGELFF
.,TRBJ2-7,TRBV20-1,.,TGCAGTGCCCGAGCCGGGGATTCCCTCTACGAGCAGTACTTC,CSARAGDSLYEQYF
.,TRBJ2-7,TRBV9,many,TGTGCCAGCAGCGTAGAGAGGACAGCCTACGAGCAGTACTTC,CASSVERTAYEQYF
.,TRBJ2-5,TRBV20-1,few,TGCAGTGCTTCAGGACGGGGAGAGGAGACCCAGTACTTC,CSASGRGEETQYF
.,TRBJ2-5,TRBV20-1,.,TGCAGTGCTAACGGTGCAAAAGAAGGAGAGACCCAGTACTTC,CSANGAKEGETQYF
.,TRBJ2-3,TRBV6-1,.,TGTGCCAGCAGTGCCACGAGGGGGGCGCAATATACGCAGTATTTT,CASSATRGAQYTQYF
.,TRBJ1-1,TRBV14,.,TGTGCCAGTAGCCAAATCACCGGAGCAATTGAAGCTTTCTTT,CASSQITGAIEAFF
.,TRBJ2-5,TRBV20-1,many,TGCAGTGTAGGACGGAAAGAGACCCAGTACTTC,CSVGRKETQYF
TRBD2,TRBJ2-3,TRBV20-1,many,TGCAGTGCCCAGCGGGGGGGCGAAGATACGCAGTATTTT,CSAQRGGEDTQYF
.,TRBJ2-3,TRBV5-1,many,TGCGCCAGCAGCCCCATTTTGAGGGGGAACACAGATACGCAGTATTTT,CASSPILRGNTDTQYF
.,TRBJ2-3,TRBV7-2,.,TGTGCCAGCAGCTTAGCGCGGAGCGCAGATACGCAGTATTTT,CASSLARSADTQYF
.,TRBJ2-5,TRBV20-1,many,TGCAGTGCTAGCGGGGAGTACCAAGAGACCCAGTACTTC,CSASGEYQETQYF
TRBD2,TRBJ2-7,TRBV10-3,.,TGTGCCACGAATACTGCGGGAGGGCCTTTTGGCGAGCAGTACTTC,CATNTAGGPFGEQYF
.,TRBJ2-7,TRBV20-1,.,TGCAGTGCACCCGACCCCCGACGCGGGGAGAAGTCCGAGCAGTACTTC,CSAPDPRRGEKSEQYF
TRBD1,TRBJ1-2,TRBV19,few,TGTGCCAGTAGCGACAGGGGAAAGCGGGGCTACACCTTC,CASSDRGKRGYTF
TRBD1,TRBJ2-7,TRBV5-1,.,TGCGCCAGCAGCATGGGACAGCCCTACGAGCAGTACTTC,CASSMGQPYEQYF
TRBD1,TRBJ2-5,TRBV11-2,many,TGTGCCAGCAGCTCACAGGGGGTCGGAGAGACCCAGTACTTC,CASSSQGVGETQYF
TRBD1,TRBJ2-6,TRBV6-1,.,TGTGCCAGCAGTCATCAGGGGGCTGTGGGGGCCAACGTCCTGACTTTC,CASSHQGAVGANVLTF
.,TRBJ2-1,TRBV15,many,TGTGCCACCAGCGCGCAGAGGGAGTGGAGCAATGAGCAGTTCTTC,CATSAQREWSNEQFF
TRBD1,TRBJ1-5,TRBV20-1,.,TGCAGTGCTAGAGATCCCCCCTCGGGGACAGTAAATCAGCCCCAGCATTTT,CSARDPPSGTVNQPQHF
.,TRBJ1-5,TRBV6-1,.,TGTGCCAGCAATTTGATTGGGGAGGGCAATCAGCCCCAGCATTTT,CASNLIGEGNQPQHF
TRBD1,TRBJ1-6,TRBV5-6,few,TGTGCCAGCAGCTTTGGACAGGGGGGCACTTCACCCCTCCACTTT,CASSFGQGGTSPLHF
TRBD2,TRBJ2-3,TRBV2,many,TGTGCCAGCAGTGAAGAGCCCAGCGGGGGACTCACAGATACGCAGTATTTT,CASSEEPSGGLTDTQYF
.,TRBJ2-5,TRBV28,many,TGTGCCAGCAGTTTAAGATCGCCAGAGACCCAGTACTTC,CASSLRSPETQYF